The present T cell receptor beta chain was sequenced within a study of blood T cell repertoires in COVID-19 (dated by TCRdb to the early 2020s). Turning to the overall study: Samples covering the acute and convalescent phases of COVID-19 were provided by collaborators in the United States, Italy and Spain. Nearly every sample came with metadata listing a de-identified subject ID, COVID-19 status, age in years and sex. Where HLA class I and class II types were available, the types were taken from metadata supplied by the sample provider, not from assay-based typing. The repertoires were made available in a free public database intended to serve as a resource for research on the immune response to SARS-CoV-2. Deeply sampled blood TCRbeta repertoires from subjects exposed to, actively infected with, or recovered from COVID-19 were included in the dataset. Samples were obtained from the ongoing ImmuneRACE study (first 160 participants) and from over 1,000 subjects provided by 6 global collaborators. The prospective study material was composed of cDNA or gDNA derived from T cells, B-cell-depleted T cells, or PBMCs. Here is what the overall study found, with its caveats: How much clinical and demographic metadata was included differed by source and by participant, and the metadata was provided uncurated.

For this clone: No cognate antigen has been identified for it. No base quality information exists; no much larger clone differs at one position.

In Seattle, one collaborating source enrolled patients while the infection was active and tracked those patients longitudinally over the course of disease. Collaborating institutions collected whole blood in K2EDTA tubes following their own protocols. Collaborator samples were shipped for TCRbeta analysis as frozen whole blood, isolated PBMCs, or DNA extracted from either sample type. TCRbeta CDR3 regions were amplified from genomic DNA using the immunoSEQ Assay, a bias-controlled multiplex PCR. On the authors' methods: Within the assay, amplification of reference gene primers was used to estimate how many nucleated cells each sample contained. To quantify the absolute abundance of each unique TCRbeta CDR3 rearrangement, sequence reads were collapsed and filtered. Productive Simpson clonality was computed per sample as the square root of Simpson's diversity index over productive rearrangements. Imported from immuneACCESS, the table was reduced by TCRdb to in-frame sequences with V and J called. These copies leave out some clones; in studies compared against another copy, an unresolved V gene accounts for under half, and the cause of the remainder is not known. For V, J and clone size, that table is used; D and trimming come from the DNA. For this sample there are approximately 250,000 clones; roughly 85% appear just once. Jointly, the top ten make up more than 4.5% of the sample.

Here V drops 7 bases and J drops 4 bases, and the junction holds 5 bases not matched to any gene. Looking up the germline V gene yields CDR1 ENHRY and CDR2 SYGVKD. The CDR3 runs 14 amino acids, cysteine and phenylalanine included. Only the CDR3 portion is preserved as DNA: 42 bases, with reading frame beginning at the first base. Recombination joined TRBV10-3 with TRBJ2-2, and TRBD1 matches 8 of the central bases. This TCR derives from a man between 45 and 60 years old with COVID-19, enrolled during active disease. The specimen was peripheral blood. This receptor has the CDR3 CAIKGQAITGELFF. The DNA is TGTGCCATCAAGGGACAGGCGATCACCGGGGAGCTGTTTTTT.